Following are 27 T cell receptor beta chains from one sample sequenced in a study of blood T cell repertoires in COVID-19. Assay: immunoSEQ multiplex PCR; the TCRdb copy retains only in-frame clones and omits some. The data contain approximately 110,000 clones, roughly nine tenths of them singletons. The sequenced sample was peripheral blood. The receptors derive from a woman older than 75 with acute or convalescent COVID-19.

The rearrangement joins TRBV9 to TRBJ2-3; D is unclear. The CDR3 runs to 12 residues. With 4 bases removed from V and 2 bases from J, the gap between germline ends came to 5 bases. CDR1 is SGDLS and CDR2 is YYNGEE in the germline V gene. The DNA for the CDR3 is TGTGCCAGCAGCACAAACACAGATACGCAGTATTTT. Protein product: CASSTNTDTQYF.

This chain links TRBV11-2 with TRBJ2-3; TRBD1 is a possible D gene (5 bases). This CDR3 spans 15 amino acids. Germline V CDR1 and CDR2: SGHAT, FQNNGV. The V gene lost 5 bases and the J gene lost 8 bases, with 20 bases spanning the gap. The CDR3 DNA follows: TGTGCCAGCAGCCGGTCCGGCAGGGTATCTGGTACGCAGTATTTT. Amino acids: CASSRSGRVSGTQYF.

The chain carries TRBV7-6 and TRBJ2-2, with TRBD2 identical over 7 bases. Germline lookup yields CDR1 SGHVS and CDR2 FNYEAQ. After removal of 5 bases from V and 4 bases from J, the junction contained 10 bases not matched to a gene. CDR3 length: 16 amino acids. The DNA for the CDR3 is TGTGCCAGCAGCCCGATCGGGGGGTCTGCCACCGGGGAGCTGTTTTTT. Amino acids: CASSPIGGSATGELFF.

The chain has TRBV10-2 and TRBJ2-5, with D possibly matching TRBD1 (7 bases). Looked up from germline, CDR1 is WSHSY and CDR2 is SAAADI. The CDR3 contains 16 residues. V gave up 2 bases and J gave up 0 bases, with 13 bases separating them. CDR3 protein: CASSEMGGQYQETQYF. The CDR3 DNA reads TGCGCCAGCAGTGAGATGGGGGGACAGTACCAAGAGACCCAGTACTTC.

The chain joins TRBV5-5 to TRBJ1-2; 7 bases map to TRBD1. This CDR3 has 16 amino acids. Germline V gene data show CDR1 as SGHKS and CDR2 as YYEKEE (reference sequence). J lost 4 bases, V lost 4 bases, and 13 bases had no gene match. CDR3 DNA: TGTGCCAGCAGCACCGGGACAGCACTCGTTCCCTATGGCTACACCTTC. As protein: CASSTGTALVPYGYTF. Drawing the rest from reference TRBV5-5 and TRBJ1-2, the complete variable domain is DAGVTQSPTHLIKTRGQQVTLRCSPISGHKSVSWYQQVLGQGPQFIFQYYEKEERGRGNFPDRFSARQFPNYSSELNVNALLLGDSALYLCASSTGTALVPYGYTFGSGTRLTVV.

The genes are TRBV27 and TRBJ1-1; D call uncertain. The CDR3 has 13 amino acids. Germline V lookup: CDR1 MNHEY, CDR2 SMNVEV (reference sequence). The V gene lost 5 bases and the J gene lost 1 base, with 8 bases spanning the gap. CDR3 amino acids: CASSINRNTEAFF. The CDR3 DNA reads as TGTGCCAGCAGTATCAACAGGAACACTGAAGCTTTCTTT.

V and J are TRBV6-2 or TRBV6-3 and TRBJ1-4, with TRBD1 matching over 8 bases. The CDR3 loop spans 21 amino acids. From germline, CDR1 is MNHEY and CDR2 SVGEGT. V shed 6 bases, J shed 0 bases, and the junction held 21 bases outside the gene matches. The CDR3 sequence is CASSYLILDRVSSATNEKLFF. The CDR3 DNA reads TGTGCCAGCAGCTATCTCATCCTGGACAGGGTATCGTCGGCAACTAATGAAAAACTGTTTTTT.

This rearrangement joins TRBV7-9 to TRBJ1-6; 8 bases are a match to TRBD1. Per germline, CDR1 SEHNR and CDR2 FQNEAQ (reference sequence). This CDR3 is 17 amino acids long. The V segment lost 5 bases and the J segment 2 bases; nucleotides outside the gene matches: 8. CDR3 DNA: TGTGCCAGCAGCCCCAATTCAGGGGGCCCCTATAATTCACCCCTCCACTTT. Translating gives CASSPNSGGPYNSPLHF.

The J gene is TRBJ1-2, the V gene TRBV7-2; 8 bases agree with TRBD1. The CDR3 length is 14 residues. CDR1 SGHTA and CDR2 FQGNSA come from the germline V gene. V lost 1 base and J lost 4; bases outside the gene matches: 2. Here the CDR3 reads CASSLVQGAYGYTF. CDR3 DNA sequence: TGTGCCAGCAGCTTAGTGCAGGGGGCCTATGGCTACACCTTC.

V is TRBV11-2 and J is TRBJ2-2; the match to TRBD2 covers 7 bases. The CDR3 extends over 17 amino acids. Germline-derived CDR1 and CDR2 are SGHAT and FQNNGV. Unmatched junction bases numbered 4, after V lost 0 bases and J lost 0 bases. CDR3 residues: CASSLDRSGANTGELFF. The CDR3 DNA sequence: TGTGCCAGCAGCTTAGATCGAAGCGGGGCGAACACCGGGGAGCTGTTTTTT.

The chain joins TRBV4-2 to TRBJ2-7; 9 bases match TRBD1. With 0 bases clipped from V and 3 bases from J, the junction kept 6 bases outside the gene matches. This CDR3 has 16 residues. Germline CDR1 reads LGHNA; CDR2 reads YNFKEQ. CDR3 in DNA: TGTGCCAGCAGCCAAGAGGGGGGACAGGGACACTACGAGCAGTACTTC. Its protein is CASSQEGGQGHYEQYF.

V and J are TRBV15 and TRBJ2-7; 9 nucleotides agree with TRBD1. The V gene end was trimmed by 0 bases and the J gene end by 1 base; junction bases not matched to a gene: 4. Germline CDR1 is LNHNV and CDR2 is YYDKDF (reference sequence). The CDR3 runs to 16 residues. Here the CDR3 reads CATSRDWGTGSYEQYF. In nucleotides, the CDR3 is TGTGCCACCAGCAGAGATTGGGGGACAGGGTCCTACGAGCAGTACTTC.

V and J are TRBV28 and TRBJ1-5; D is undetermined. This CDR3 has 15 residues. Germline values: CDR1 MDHEN, CDR2 SYDVKM. Between the trimmed V and J ends, which lost 7 bases and 0 bases, there was a span of 13 bases. The chain's CDR3 is CASTDRGYSNQPQHF. CDR3 DNA sequence: TGTGCCAGCACCGACCGGGGTTATAGCAATCAGCCCCAGCATTTT.

CDR3 sequence (DNA): TGTGCCAGCAGACCGGGACAGCGATATGAAAAACTGTTTTTT. It encodes CASRPGQRYEKLFF. V usage is TRBV6-5 and J usage is TRBJ1-4, with TRBD1 identical over 7 bases. CDR1 and CDR2 from the germline V gene are MNHEY and SVGAGI. This CDR3 contains 14 residues. V was clipped by 6 bases and J by 6 bases; unmatched bases: 7.

This clone was found once. This sequence joins TRBV6-5 and TRBJ2-5; D gene ambiguous. The CDR3 runs 14 residues. Trimming took off 6 bases at V and 4 bases at J, with 15 bases between the two ends. Germline assignment: CDR1 MNHEY and CDR2 SVGAGI. The CDR3 DNA follows: TGTGCCAGCAGACTTGGCCTGGCGGTAGAGACCCAGTACTTC. Its protein is CASRLGLAVETQYF.

V usage is TRBV11-2 and J usage is TRBJ1-6; 7 bases align to TRBD1. J lost 7 bases, V lost 0 bases, and 6 bases had no gene match. The CDR3 has 16 residues. CDR1 is SGHAT, CDR2 FQNNGV, per germline. The CDR3 sequence: CASSLERDSLNSPLHF. CDR3 DNA sequence: TGTGCCAGCAGCTTAGAAAGGGACAGTCTGAATTCACCCCTCCACTTT. The variable domain in full, with the rest retrieved from reference TRBV11-2 and TRBJ1-6, is EAGVAQSPRYKIIEKRQSVAFWCNPISGHATLYWYQQILGQGPKLLIQFQNNGVVDDSQLPKDRFSAERLKGVDSTLKIQPAKLEDSAVYLCASSLERDSLNSPLHFGNGTRLTVT.

The J gene is TRBJ2-7, the V gene TRBV4-3, with 9 nucleotides matching TRBD2. This CDR3 is 16 amino acids long. Germline CDR1 and CDR2: LGHNA and YSLEER. V was clipped by 0 bases and J by 2 bases; unmatched bases: 5. The CDR3 DNA follows: TGCGCCAGCAGCCAAGATCCAGCGGGGGGTCCCTACGAGCAGTACTTC. It specifies CASSQDPAGGPYEQYF.

The rearrangement links TRBV30 to TRBJ2-1; 8 bases are shared with TRBD2. This CDR3 is built from 16 residues. V lost 0 bases, J lost 8 bases, and 12 bases stayed unmatched. CDR1 is GTSNPN and CDR2 is SVGIG in the germline V gene (reference sequence). The CDR3 loop is CAWSVSGGAIFDEQFF. The CDR3, as DNA: TGTGCCTGGAGTGTTTCCGGGGGGGCCATTTTCGATGAGCAGTTCTTC.

This rearrangement joins TRBV9 to TRBJ1-4; D is ambiguous. This CDR3 has 15 amino acids. Germline V gene sequence: CDR1 SGDLS, CDR2 YYNGEE. Trimming took 1 base from V and 3 from J, leaving 10 bases between them. CDR3 coding DNA: TGTGCCAGCAGCGTACGGGGAGACGCTAATGAAAAACTGTTTTTT. This gives the protein CASSVRGDANEKLFF.

The V and J genes are TRBV5-8 and TRBJ2-7; 10 bases match TRBD1. Per the germline V gene, CDR1 is SGHTS and CDR2 is YDEGEE. Unmatched junction bases numbered 6, after V lost 1 base and J lost 2 bases. The CDR3 is 16 amino acids. The CDR3 loop reads CASSLRRGQGTYEQYF. CDR3 DNA: TGTGCCAGCAGCTTGCGGAGGGGACAGGGGACCTACGAGCAGTACTTC. The entire variable domain, with the rest obtained from reference TRBV5-8 and TRBJ2-7, is as follows: EAGVTQSPTHLIKTRGQQATLRCSPISGHTSVYWYQQALGLGLQFLLWYDEGEERNRGNFPPRFSGRQFPNYSSELNVNALELEDSALYLCASSLRRGQGTYEQYFGPGTRLTVT.

This clone was seen a single time. The chain employs TRBV7-9 and TRBJ1-2; D perhaps matches TRBD1 (6 bases). CDR3 length: 16 residues. Trimming left V 1 base short and J 1 base short, with 13 bases between. The germline gives CDR1 SEHNR, CDR2 FQNEAQ (reference sequence). This chain's CDR3 is CASSLDSAGDNYGYTF. The CDR3 region has the DNA TGTGCCAGCAGCTTAGATTCCGCAGGGGATAACTATGGCTACACCTTC.

The V and J genes are TRBV19 and TRBJ1-4, with 8 bases aligning to TRBD1. The trim removed 5 bases at V and 8 bases at J, leaving 7 bases unmatched. CDR3 length equals 14 residues. The germline V gene has CDR1 LNHDA and CDR2 SQIVND (reference sequence). As DNA, the CDR3 is TGTGCCAGTAGTCCGGGGACAGGCGGGGAAAAACTGTTTTTT. It specifies CASSPGTGGEKLFF.

The chain couples TRBV28 to TRBJ2-7; 8 bases are a match to TRBD2. CDR1 and CDR2 (germline): MDHEN, SYDVKM. V lost 3 bases to trimming and J lost 5 bases; unmatched junction nucleotides: 9. This CDR3 is built from 15 residues. CDR3 coding DNA: TGTGCCAGCAGTTTTTCCCCCCGGGGGGGCCACGAGCAGTACTTC. Amino acid sequence: CASSFSPRGGHEQYF.

The chain is built from TRBV2 and TRBJ1-5; possibly TRBD1 for D (6 bases). V was clipped by 6 bases and J by 7 bases, with 10 bases between them. Germline V gene lookup returns CDR1 SNHLY and CDR2 FYNNEI. This CDR3 comprises 12 residues. CDR3 nucleotide sequence: TGTGCCAGCAGGATAACAGGGCAGCCCCAGCATTTT. Translated, it gives CASRITGQPQHF.

The chain uses TRBV18 and TRBJ2-1; 7 bases are shared with TRBD2. The CDR3 loop spans 17 amino acids. Looked up from germline, CDR1 is KGHSH and CDR2 is LQKENI. The ends lost 0 bases at V and 0 bases at J; junction bases unmatched: 5. The CDR3 coding sequence is TGTGCCAGCTCACCACCCTTGCGGGAGAACTCCTACAATGAGCAGTTCTTC. Its protein product is CASSPPLRENSYNEQFF.

This clone has more than one count but fewer than ten. The chain links TRBV11-2 to TRBJ2-3; TRBD2 agrees at 13 bases. Germline values: CDR1 SGHAT, CDR2 FQNNGV. The CDR3 has 18 amino acids. Germline trimming cut 1 base from V and 2 bases from J; bases unmatched to any gene: 6. The CDR3 DNA follows: TGTGCCAGCAGCTTAGTCGCCGGGACTAGCGGGGTCACAGATACGCAGTATTTT. Translating gives CASSLVAGTSGVTDTQYF. Full variable domain (missing parts from reference TRBV11-2 and TRBJ2-3): EAGVAQSPRYKIIEKRQSVAFWCNPISGHATLYWYQQILGQGPKLLIQFQNNGVVDDSQLPKDRFSAERLKGVDSTLKIQPAKLEDSAVYLCASSLVAGTSGVTDTQYFGPGTRLTVL.

The V and J genes are TRBV19 and TRBJ2-2, with TRBD2 matching 8 bases. CDR1 and CDR2 from the germline V gene are LNHDA and SQIVND (reference sequence). The CDR3 runs 16 residues. V lost 5 bases and J lost 3; bases outside the gene matches: 8. CDR3 sequence reads: CASSVGGGGHTGELFF. CDR3 coding DNA: TGTGCCAGTAGTGTCGGCGGCGGGGGGCACACCGGGGAGCTGTTTTTT.